Listed below are T cell receptor beta chains from one sample, sequenced in a study of monozygotic twins with inflammatory bowel disease. Each CDR3 protein gets one entry in TCRdb, which reprocessed the 5' RACE reads and gives no DNA. The sample's table shows 200,000 to 250,000 distinct CDR3 sequences. The sample comprised blood. The receptors were sampled from a human donor with ulcerative colitis or Crohn's disease, or a healthy co-twin of an affected twin (not recorded which). Both conserved end residues are part of each CDR3.

v_call: TRBV5-1; j_call: TRBJ2-7; cdr3_aa: CASSLGTADEQYF
v_call: TRBV4-2; j_call: TRBJ2-5; cdr3_aa: CASSPGQPETQYF
v_call: TRBV20-1; j_call: TRBJ2-1; cdr3_aa: CSGLRTYNEQFF
v_call: TRBV5-6; j_call: TRBJ2-1; cdr3_aa: CASSGGPDLNEQFF
v_call: TRBV29-1; j_call: TRBJ2-1; cdr3_aa: CSVEWREKNEQFF
v_call: TRBV5-6; j_call: TRBJ1-5; cdr3_aa: CASSFPGQGAANQPQHF
v_call: TRBV24-1; j_call: TRBJ2-1; cdr3_aa: CATSDLEDNEQFF
v_call: TRBV4-1; j_call: TRBJ1-2; cdr3_aa: CASSPAGTVLYGYTF
v_call: TRBV18; j_call: TRBJ2-1; cdr3_aa: CASSVGRLQGANEQFF
v_call: TRBV6-1; j_call: TRBJ2-1; cdr3_aa: CASSEAADSSYNEQFF
v_call: TRBV9; j_call: TRBJ2-7; cdr3_aa: CASSVADQGASYEQYF
v_call: TRBV14; j_call: TRBJ1-2; cdr3_aa: CASSPTPNYGYTF
v_call: TRBV7-2; j_call: TRBJ1-6; cdr3_aa: CASSLRQTNSPLHF
v_call: TRBV7-3; j_call: TRBJ2-1; cdr3_aa: CASSPIGSDEQFF
v_call: TRBV6-2/TRBV6-3; j_call: TRBJ2-1; cdr3_aa: CASSPRVNNEQFF
v_call: TRBV6-1; j_call: TRBJ2-1; cdr3_aa: CASRPIRDRGWNEQFF
v_call: TRBV27; j_call: TRBJ1-1; cdr3_aa: CASSLTGPFLNTEAFF
v_call: TRBV7-7; j_call: TRBJ2-5; cdr3_aa: CASSPGLTGETQYF
v_call: TRBV7-3; j_call: TRBJ2-5; cdr3_aa: CASSPQGGVQETQYF
v_call: TRBV29-1; j_call: TRBJ1-1; cdr3_aa: CSVERILAEAFF
v_call: TRBV18; j_call: TRBJ1-5; cdr3_aa: CASSLGPTGGNQPQHF
v_call: TRBV10-3; j_call: TRBJ1-1; cdr3_aa: CAIRGGTGTSTEAFF
v_call: TRBV2; j_call: TRBJ1-5; cdr3_aa: CASSTEGTLSNQPQHF
v_call: TRBV9; j_call: TRBJ2-3; cdr3_aa: CASSTVERGAADTQYF
v_call: TRBV5-1; j_call: TRBJ2-3; cdr3_aa: CASSLVSSGNLPLTQYF
v_call: TRBV4-1; j_call: TRBJ2-7; cdr3_aa: CASSQGFRDYYEQYF
v_call: TRBV7-2; j_call: TRBJ1-1; cdr3_aa: CASSPSGGLGTEAFF
v_call: TRBV7-2; j_call: TRBJ2-3; cdr3_aa: CASSYLAQLTDTQYF
v_call: TRBV6-6; j_call: TRBJ1-1; cdr3_aa: CASRTGGRNTEAFF
v_call: TRBV11-2; j_call: TRBJ2-2; cdr3_aa: CASSPRGLAGGPTGELFF
v_call: TRBV7-8; j_call: TRBJ2-3; cdr3_aa: CASSRTAVLADTQYF
v_call: TRBV29-1; j_call: TRBJ2-1; cdr3_aa: CSVGGGGAVGTYNEQFF
v_call: TRBV18; j_call: TRBJ2-7; cdr3_aa: CASSPEHNYEQYF
v_call: TRBV6-1; j_call: TRBJ1-5; cdr3_aa: CASSEQGVYQPQHF
v_call: TRBV5-1; j_call: TRBJ1-1; cdr3_aa: CASSGTDRSNTEAFF
v_call: TRBV5-6; j_call: TRBJ1-2; cdr3_aa: CASSLEAGGYGYTF
v_call: TRBV5-1; j_call: TRBJ2-7; cdr3_aa: CASSTQWGGLGYEQYF
v_call: TRBV3-1; j_call: TRBJ1-5; cdr3_aa: CASSGGVNQPQHF
v_call: TRBV20-1; j_call: TRBJ1-3; cdr3_aa: CSARTPTSGNTIYF
v_call: TRBV6-1; j_call: TRBJ1-5; cdr3_aa: CASSEGVTPNQPQHF
v_call: TRBV7-8; j_call: TRBJ1-1; cdr3_aa: CASSHFFTEAFF
v_call: TRBV20-1; j_call: TRBJ2-6; cdr3_aa: CSPYRGSGANVLTF
v_call: TRBV4-3; j_call: TRBJ1-1; cdr3_aa: CASSKTGGRTEAFF
v_call: TRBV5-5; j_call: TRBJ1-1; cdr3_aa: CASSLGLQNTEAFF
v_call: TRBV7-2; j_call: TRBJ2-1; cdr3_aa: CASSPRQGADEQFF
v_call: TRBV13; j_call: TRBJ1-1; cdr3_aa: CASSWARRVEAFF
v_call: TRBV10-2; j_call: TRBJ2-1; cdr3_aa: CASRELDEQFF
v_call: TRBV20-1; j_call: TRBJ2-2; cdr3_aa: CSARSDSPNTGELFF
v_call: TRBV20-1; j_call: TRBJ1-3; cdr3_aa: CSAPTPFSGNTIYF
v_call: TRBV5-1; j_call: TRBJ1-6; cdr3_aa: CASSGGQGHSPLHF
v_call: TRBV19; j_call: TRBJ1-5; cdr3_aa: CASSTTGTSQSVQHF
v_call: TRBV15; j_call: TRBJ2-1; cdr3_aa: CATSRTLAGSYNEQFF
v_call: TRBV2; j_call: TRBJ2-1; cdr3_aa: CASSGRDQRRFF
v_call: TRBV4-2; j_call: TRBJ2-2; cdr3_aa: CASSQVIGAGELFF
v_call: TRBV7-3; j_call: TRBJ1-2; cdr3_aa: CASSFSGAHGYTF
v_call: TRBV5-1; j_call: TRBJ2-5; cdr3_aa: CASSLVSGGETQYF
v_call: TRBV7-8; j_call: TRBJ2-1; cdr3_aa: CASSPLLTGAGEEEQFF
v_call: TRBV12-3/TRBV12-4; j_call: TRBJ2-3; cdr3_aa: CASSLTRDRGGTDTQYF
v_call: TRBV19; j_call: TRBJ1-6; cdr3_aa: CASSTGGPVSRSPLHF
v_call: TRBV7-8; j_call: TRBJ2-3; cdr3_aa: CASSFPGTRTDTQYF